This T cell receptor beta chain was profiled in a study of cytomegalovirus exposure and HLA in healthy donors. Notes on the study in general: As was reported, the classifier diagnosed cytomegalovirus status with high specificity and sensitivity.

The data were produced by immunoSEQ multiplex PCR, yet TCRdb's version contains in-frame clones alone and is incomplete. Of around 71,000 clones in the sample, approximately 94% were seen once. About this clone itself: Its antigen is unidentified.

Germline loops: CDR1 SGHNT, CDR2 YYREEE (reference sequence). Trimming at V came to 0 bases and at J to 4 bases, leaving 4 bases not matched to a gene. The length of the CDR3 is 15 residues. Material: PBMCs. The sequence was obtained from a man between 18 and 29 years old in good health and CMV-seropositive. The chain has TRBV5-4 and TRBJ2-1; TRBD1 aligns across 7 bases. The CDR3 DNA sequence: TGTGCCAGCAGCTTGGACGACAGGGTTTACAATGAGCAGTTCTTC. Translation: CASSLDDRVYNEQFF.